The text below deals with one T cell receptor beta chain. The source of the sample is a study of cytomegalovirus exposure and HLA in healthy donors. Trimming at V came to 7 bases and at J to 0 bases, leaving 2 bases not matched to a gene. The CDR3 length is 12 residues. Germline CDR1 is SQVTM and CDR2 is ANQGSEA. PCR involved 60 Vbeta and 13 Jbeta primers. The data were produced by immunoSEQ multiplex PCR, yet TCRdb's version contains in-frame clones alone and is incomplete. Altogether over 150,000 clones are present, more than 80% being singletons, with the ten largest covering about 2.4%. The chain carries TRBV29-1 and TRBJ1-1, with TRBD1 identical over 7 bases. This clonotype was obtained from a male donor in good health and CMV-seronegative. Specimen: PBMCs. The DNA for the CDR3 is TGCAGCGCCGACAGGGTGAACACTGAAGCTTTCTTT. As protein: CSADRVNTEAFF.